The sequence of this T cell receptor (beta chain) was determined in a study of response to subunit inactivated influenza vaccine. Points from the study as a whole: Every seasonal influenza vaccination brings in few new T cells, the authors suggested.

The length of the CDR3 is 15 residues. Trimming cost V 5 bases and J 5 bases, with 18 bases left between them. Looked up from germline, CDR1 is SEHNR and CDR2 is FQNEAQ (reference sequence). TCRdb called the RT-PCR reads again in MiXCR, with one record for every CDR3 protein. The sample includes 500,000 to 550,000 distinct CDR3 sequences, approximately 7.2% seen only once; the top ten take roughly 13%. This clonotype showed up many times. Its specificity is unknown. The chain is built from TRBV7-9 and TRBJ2-5; a weak D match, TRBD2 (6 bases). The source was PBMCs from blood, collected roughly 24 months after vaccination. This receptor was identified in a man between 50 and 69 years old who received an inactivated influenza vaccine. The CDR3 sequence is CASSQRLGSGETQYF. In DNA form, the CDR3 reads TGTGCCAGCAGCCAAAGACTAGGGAGTGGGGAGACCCAGTACTTC. The full variable domain, in which reference TRBV7-9 and TRBJ2-5 provide the parts outside the CDR3, is DTGVSQNPRHKITKRGQNVTFRCDPISEHNRLYWYRQTLGQGPEFLTYFQNEAQLEKSRLLSDRFSAERPKGSFSTLEIQRTEQGDSAMYLCASSQRLGSGETQYFGPGTRLLVL.